One sample yielded the 26 T cell receptor beta chains listed below, sequenced in a study of blood T cell repertoires in COVID-19. Assay: immunoSEQ multiplex PCR; the TCRdb copy retains only in-frame clones and omits some. Here the sample spans nearly 80,000 clones, roughly 89% being singletons. The sequenced sample was peripheral blood. These receptor sequences come from an elderly woman with active or convalescent COVID-19.

The rearrangement uses TRBV24-1 and TRBJ2-7; 8 nucleotides line up with TRBD2. Germline assignment: CDR1 KGHDR and CDR2 SFDVKD. The CDR3 is 17 residues long. V was clipped by 5 bases and J by 0 bases; unmatched bases: 11. CDR3 protein: CATSGPPGGPTSYEQYF. CDR3 DNA: TGTGCCACCAGTGGCCCCCCGGGGGGGCCGACCTCCTACGAGCAGTACTTC.

The chain joins TRBV28 to TRBJ1-1; 7 bases map to TRBD1. J gave up 10 bases and V 3 bases, and 14 bases lay outside the gene matches. CDR1 and CDR2 (germline): MDHEN, SYDVKM. This CDR3 has 15 residues. In DNA form, the CDR3 reads TGTGCCAGCAGTTTTCGGGGGCAGGGGGGATTTATAGCTTTCTTT. Protein sequence: CASSFRGQGGFIAFF.

J is TRBJ2-2 and V is TRBV10-3; D is perhaps TRBD2 (7 bases). Germline CDR1 is ENHRY and CDR2 is SYGVKD. V was pared by 6 bases and J by 3 bases, with 14 bases between. This CDR3 has 15 amino acids. The chain's CDR3 is CAISKGGGDTGELFF. The DNA of the CDR3 is TGTGCCATCAGCAAAGGCGGGGGCGACACCGGGGAGCTGTTTTTT.

The chain combines TRBV5-8 with TRBJ2-7; TRBD2 agrees at 11 bases. This CDR3 is 15 amino acids long. Germline values: CDR1 SGHTS, CDR2 YDEGEE. Trimming at V came to 0 bases and at J to 6 bases, leaving 5 bases not matched to a gene. The CDR3 sequence is CASSLAVLAGGEQYF. CDR3 nucleotide sequence: TGTGCCAGCAGCTTGGCCGTGCTAGCGGGAGGCGAGCAGTACTTC.

V usage is TRBV5-6 and J usage is TRBJ2-7, with TRBD1 as a possible D gene (6 bases). The CDR3 is 14 amino acids. V lost 1 base to trimming and J lost 1 base, with 9 bases between them. In germline, CDR1 is SGHDT, CDR2 YYEEEE. This CDR3 reads CASSLTGQSYEQYF. The CDR3 bases are TGTGCCAGCAGCTTGACAGGGCAATCCTACGAGCAGTACTTC.

The chain has TRBV10-2 and TRBJ2-7; 8 positions match TRBD1. CDR1 WSHSY and CDR2 SAAADI come from the germline V gene. V shed 6 bases, J shed 4 bases, and the junction held 2 bases outside the gene matches. The CDR3 is 12 residues long. The CDR3 nucleotides read TGCGCCAGCAGGACAGGGGCATACGAGCAGTACTTC. It translates to CASRTGAYEQYF.

CDR3 loop: CAAKTGGASDTQYF. Written as DNA, the CDR3 is TGTGCCGCGAAAACAGGGGGCGCTTCAGATACGCAGTATTTT. This chain connects TRBV28 to TRBJ2-3, with 9 bases matching TRBD1. The CDR3 loop spans 14 amino acids. The germline CDR1 and CDR2 sequences are MDHEN and SYDVKM. V shed 11 bases, J shed 4 bases, and the junction held 10 bases outside the gene matches.

The chain has TRBV20-1 and TRBJ1-2; TRBD1 is a possible D gene (6 bases). This CDR3 comprises 11 residues. Trimming removed 3 bases at V and 7 bases at J, with 9 bases between. Germline V gene data show CDR1 as DFQATT and CDR2 as SNEGSKA (reference sequence). This CDR3 reads CSARDSPGYTF. CDR3 DNA: TGCAGTGCTAGGGACAGCCCTGGCTACACCTTC.

J is TRBJ2-7 and V is TRBV6-5; possible D gene TRBD2, 5 bases. The CDR3 totals 13 residues. V dropped 2 bases and J dropped 5 bases, with 10 bases sitting between them. Germline assignment: CDR1 MNHEY and CDR2 SVGAGI. The CDR3 bases are TGTGCCAGCAGTTACACTTCGGGAAACGAGCAGTACTTC. It yields the protein CASSYTSGNEQYF.

This sequence joins TRBV5-4 and TRBJ2-5; 10 nucleotides match TRBD2. Germline assignment: CDR1 SGHNT and CDR2 YYREEE (reference sequence). The J segment lost 2 bases and the V segment lost 2 bases, leaving 3 bases of the junction unmatched. This CDR3 is 15 amino acids long. CDR3 in amino acids: CASSFGLAAQETQYF. The CDR3 DNA sequence: TGTGCCAGCAGCTTTGGACTAGCGGCGCAAGAGACCCAGTACTTC.

A few counts support this clone. The chain links TRBV19 to TRBJ2-1; 7 bases map to TRBD2. Trimming took 5 bases from V and 4 from J; bases not matched to a gene: 2. CDR1 is LNHDA and CDR2 is SQIVND in the germline V gene (reference sequence). The CDR3 totals 13 residues. This CDR3 is CASSLSGYNEQFF. The DNA of the CDR3 is TGTGCCAGTAGTCTTAGCGGGTACAATGAGCAGTTCTTC.

The chain links TRBV4-2 to TRBJ2-3; unclear D gene. Looked up from germline, CDR1 is LGHNA and CDR2 is YNFKEQ. Trimming left V 2 bases short and J 0 bases short, with 15 bases between. This CDR3 comprises 17 residues. CDR3 residues: CASSQLTLTSSTDTQYF. Here the CDR3 DNA reads TGTGCCAGCAGCCAACTAACTCTTACTTCTAGCACAGATACGCAGTATTTT.

This clone was detected only a few times. The chain uses TRBV3-1 (or the pseudogene TRBV3-2) and TRBJ2-7; the D is unclear. The CDR3 has 13 residues. V lost 1 base, J lost 4 bases, and 8 bases lay in between. Per germline, CDR1 LGHDT and CDR2 YNNKEL (reference sequence). CDR3 nucleotides: TGTGCCAGCAGCCAAGGAGCCGCTTACGAGCAGTACTTC. Residues: CASSQGAAYEQYF.

The rearrangement joins TRBV14 to TRBJ2-7; D uncertain. There are 13 residues in the CDR3. The V and J ends lost 4 bases and 6 bases respectively, with 13 bases between them. CDR1 is SGHDN, CDR2 FVKESK, per germline. The CDR3 region is CASSPTKLPEQYF. CDR3 in DNA: TGTGCCAGCAGCCCTACCAAGCTTCCCGAGCAGTACTTC.

The chain carries TRBV7-2 and TRBJ2-7, with TRBD1 identical over 7 bases. V shed 1 base and J 2 bases; nucleotides not matched to a gene: 5. Germline CDR1 reads SGHTA; CDR2 reads FQGNSA. The CDR3 is made up of 15 amino acids. The DNA of the CDR3 is TGTGCCAGCAGCTTAGGATGGGACAGCACCTACGAGCAGTACTTC. It translates to CASSLGWDSTYEQYF.

The chain has TRBV28 and TRBJ1-3; 9 nucleotides match TRBD1. There are 16 residues in the CDR3. CDR1 is MDHEN, CDR2 SYDVKM, per germline. With V trimmed by 2 bases and J by 2 bases, 4 bases remained unmatched. CDR3 sequence reads: CASSLPRTGAGNTIYF. CDR3 DNA sequence: TGTGCCAGCAGTTTACCCCGGACAGGGGCTGGAAACACCATATATTTT.

This chain connects TRBV4-3 to TRBJ1-6; D gene uncertain. The V gene lost 2 bases and the J gene lost 0 bases, with 8 bases spanning the gap. In germline, CDR1 is LGHNA, CDR2 YSLEER. The CDR3 has 16 amino acids. CDR3 bases: TGCGCCAGCAGCCAATCGTTGAGCTCCTATAATTCACCCCTCCACTTT. Protein: CASSQSLSSYNSPLHF.

This chain connects TRBV7-9 to TRBJ1-1, with D uncertain. In germline, CDR1 is SEHNR, CDR2 FQNEAQ (reference sequence). V lost 5 bases and J lost 0, with 16 bases in between. The CDR3 consists of 16 residues. The CDR3 sequence is CASSPRGGTMNTEAFF. In nucleotides, the CDR3 is TGTGCCAGCAGCCCCCGCGGAGGAACCATGAACACTGAAGCTTTCTTT. Based on the CDR3 plus reference TRBV7-9 and TRBJ1-1, the full variable domain is DTGVSQNPRHKITKRGQNVTFRCDPISEHNRLYWYRQTLGQGPEFLTYFQNEAQLEKSRLLSDRFSAERPKGSFSTLEIQRTEQGDSAMYLCASSPRGGTMNTEAFFGQGTRLTVV.

This chain connects TRBV28 to TRBJ1-1; 7 bases match TRBD1. V gave up 6 bases and J gave up 1 base; unmatched junction bases: 5. CDR3 size: 14 residues. Germline V gene data show CDR1 as MDHEN and CDR2 as SYDVKM. CDR3 sequence: CASRTGQRNTEAFF. In DNA form, the CDR3 reads TGTGCCAGCAGGACGGGACAGAGGAACACTGAAGCTTTCTTT.

Here the CDR3 reads CASSPDRVDNQPQHF. The CDR3 nucleotides are TGTGCCAGCAGCCCGGACAGGGTGGACAATCAGCCCCAGCATTTT. The V call is TRBV6-5, the J call TRBJ1-5; 8 bases fit TRBD1. J gave up 3 bases and V 6 bases, and 7 bases lay outside the gene matches. The CDR3 contains 15 residues. Germline V gene data show CDR1 as MNHEY and CDR2 as SVGAGI.

The chain employs TRBV7-9 and TRBJ2-2; 7 positions agree with TRBD1. In germline, CDR1 is SEHNR, CDR2 FQNEAQ (reference sequence). The V gene end was trimmed by 5 bases and the J gene end by 6 bases; junction bases not matched to a gene: 3. This CDR3 spans 13 amino acids. The CDR3 spells CASSRTGAGELFF. CDR3 DNA sequence: TGTGCCAGCAGCCGGACAGGAGCCGGGGAGCTGTTTTTT.

The chain has TRBV2 and TRBJ2-5; 8 positions agree with TRBD2. The V segment lost 7 bases and the J segment 1 base; nucleotides outside the gene matches: 5. This CDR3 region has 14 residues. Germline CDR1 reads SNHLY; CDR2 reads FYNNEI. This CDR3 reads CASINSGTQETQYF. CDR3 nucleotide sequence: TGTGCCAGCATTAATAGCGGGACCCAAGAGACCCAGTACTTC.

Only one count was recorded for this clone. At one boundary the junction diverges from the germline segment, which might be a read error. The J gene is TRBJ1-1, the V gene TRBV29-1, with 9 bases aligning to TRBD1. The CDR3 has 12 amino acids. Germline loops: CDR1 SQVTM, CDR2 ANQGSEA. The CDR3 DNA follows: TGCAGCGTAGAAGACAGGGGGGCTGAAGCTTTCTTT. This translates into CSVEDRGAEAFF.

Worth noting for this clone: Other DNA sequences in this sample translate to the same CDR3. The chain couples TRBV19 to TRBJ2-1; the D gene is possibly TRBD1 (8 bases). CDR3 length: 17 residues. Germline CDR1 LNHDA, CDR2 SQIVND (reference sequence). V was trimmed by 11 bases and J by 9 bases, leaving 32 bases between them. This CDR3 reads CARRTGAGRTGRGEQFF. DNA of the CDR3: TGTGCCCGTCGTACCGGGGCGGGGAGGACAGGGAGGGGTGAGCAGTTCTTC.

V gene TRBV28 combines with J gene TRBJ1-2, with D maybe TRBD1 (5 bases). Germline V gene sequence: CDR1 MDHEN, CDR2 SYDVKM. V was pared by 9 bases and J by 7 bases, with 18 bases between. The CDR3 consists of 13 residues. The CDR3 is CASYSAGVIGYTF. In DNA form, the CDR3 reads TGTGCCAGTTACTCGGCGGGGGTGATTGGCTACACCTTC.

The rearrangement uses TRBV7-8 and TRBJ2-6; D unclear. Germline V lookup: CDR1 SGHVS, CDR2 FQNEAQ. The CDR3 has 15 residues. Trimming shortened V by 5 bases and J by 1 base, and 9 bases separated the two germline ends. In DNA form, the CDR3 reads TGTGCCAGCAGCCCGGGTCCTTCTGGGGCCAACGTCCTGACTTTC. This translates into CASSPGPSGANVLTF.